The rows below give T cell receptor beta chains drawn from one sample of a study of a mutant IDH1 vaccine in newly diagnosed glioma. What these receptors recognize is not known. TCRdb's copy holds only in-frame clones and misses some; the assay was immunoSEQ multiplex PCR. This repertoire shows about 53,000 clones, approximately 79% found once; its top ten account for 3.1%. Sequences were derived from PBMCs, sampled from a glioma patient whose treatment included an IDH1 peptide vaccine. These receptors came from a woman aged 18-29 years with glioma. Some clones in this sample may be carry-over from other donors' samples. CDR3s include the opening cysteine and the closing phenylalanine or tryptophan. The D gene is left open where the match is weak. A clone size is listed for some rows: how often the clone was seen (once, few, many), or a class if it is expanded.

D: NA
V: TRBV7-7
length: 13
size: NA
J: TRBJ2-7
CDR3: CASSLAGSYEQYF
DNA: TGTGCCAGCAGCTTGGCGGGGTCCTACGAGCAGTACTTC

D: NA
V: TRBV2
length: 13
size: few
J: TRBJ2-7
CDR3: CASTGAGSYEQYF
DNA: TGTGCCAGCACCGGGGCAGGCTCCTACGAGCAGTACTTC

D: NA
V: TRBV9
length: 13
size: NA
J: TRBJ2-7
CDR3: CASSVGPSYEQYF
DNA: TGTGCCAGCAGCGTAGGGCCCTCCTACGAGCAGTACTTC

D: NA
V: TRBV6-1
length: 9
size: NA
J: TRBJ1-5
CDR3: CASSQPQHF
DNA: TGTGCCAGCAGTCAGCCCCAGCATTTT

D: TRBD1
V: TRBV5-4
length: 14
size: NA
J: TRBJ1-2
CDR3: CASSGKTGNYGYTF
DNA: TGTGCCAGCAGCGGAAAGACAGGGAACTATGGCTACACCTTC

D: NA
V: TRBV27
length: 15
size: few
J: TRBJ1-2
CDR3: CASSFQGPVGHGYTF
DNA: TGTGCCAGCAGTTTTCAAGGCCCCGTAGGACATGGCTACACCTTC

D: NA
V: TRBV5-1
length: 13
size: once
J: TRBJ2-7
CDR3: CASSLALTYEQYF
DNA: TGCGCCAGCAGCTTGGCCCTTACCTACGAGCAGTACTTC

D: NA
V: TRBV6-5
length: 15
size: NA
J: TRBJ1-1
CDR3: CASSYKAGRGAEAFF
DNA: TGTGCCAGCAGTTATAAAGCGGGGCGAGGAGCTGAAGCTTTCTTT

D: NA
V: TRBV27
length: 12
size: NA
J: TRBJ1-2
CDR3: CASSASGIGYTF
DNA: TGTGCCAGCAGTGCCTCCGGGATCGGCTACACCTTC

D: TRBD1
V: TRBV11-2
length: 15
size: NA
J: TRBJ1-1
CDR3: CASSLPGGQGTEAFF
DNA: TGTGCCAGCAGCTTACCCGGCGGACAGGGCACTGAAGCTTTCTTT

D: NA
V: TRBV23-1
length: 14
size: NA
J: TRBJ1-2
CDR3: CAKQLEFLNYGYTF
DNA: TGCGCAAAGCAGTTGGAGTTCCTTAACTATGGCTACACCTTC

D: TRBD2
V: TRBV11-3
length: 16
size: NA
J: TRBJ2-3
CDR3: CASSLGSGREENTQYF
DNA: TGTGCCAGCAGCTTGGGTAGCGGGAGGGAGGAAAATACGCAGTATTTT

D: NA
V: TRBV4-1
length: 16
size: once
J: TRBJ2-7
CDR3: CASSQDPPPGAYEQYF
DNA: TGCGCCAGCAGCCAAGATCCCCCGCCAGGAGCCTACGAGCAGTACTTC

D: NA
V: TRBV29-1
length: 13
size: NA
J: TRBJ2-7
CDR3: CSVEDREKYEQYF
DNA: TGCAGCGTTGAAGATAGGGAGAAGTACGAGCAGTACTTC

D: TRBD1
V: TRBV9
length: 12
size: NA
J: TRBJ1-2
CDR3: CASTDRVHGYTF
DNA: TGTGCCAGCACCGACAGGGTGCATGGCTACACCTTC

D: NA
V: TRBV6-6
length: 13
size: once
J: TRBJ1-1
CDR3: CASGRKGDTEAFF
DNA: TGTGCCAGCGGCCGGAAGGGGGACACTGAAGCTTTCTTT

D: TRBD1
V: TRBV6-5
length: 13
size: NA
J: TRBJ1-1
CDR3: CASSRDSPRVAFF
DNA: TGTGCCAGCAGTCGGGACAGCCCTCGTGTAGCTTTCTTT

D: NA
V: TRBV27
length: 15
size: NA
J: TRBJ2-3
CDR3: CASSLLRGRGDTQYF
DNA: TGTGCCAGCAGTTTGCTCCGGGGCAGGGGAGATACGCAGTATTTT

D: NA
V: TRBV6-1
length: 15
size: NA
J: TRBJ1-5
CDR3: CASSVQQGGNQPQHF
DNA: TGTGCCAGCAGTGTACAACAGGGAGGCAATCAGCCCCAGCATTTT

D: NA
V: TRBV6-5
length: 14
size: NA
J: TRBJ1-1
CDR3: CASSYVSWGTEAFF
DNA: TGTGCCAGCAGTTACGTATCGTGGGGCACTGAAGCTTTCTTT

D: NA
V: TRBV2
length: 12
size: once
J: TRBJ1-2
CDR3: CASNVGEDGYTF
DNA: TGTGCCAGCAACGTCGGGGAAGATGGCTACACCTTC

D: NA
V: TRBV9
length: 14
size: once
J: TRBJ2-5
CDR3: CASSVSWGQETQYF
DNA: TGTGCCAGCAGCGTATCCTGGGGTCAGGAGACCCAGTACTTC

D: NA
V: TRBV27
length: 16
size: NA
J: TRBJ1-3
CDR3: CASSSRQTFSGNTIYF
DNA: TGTGCCAGCAGTTCCCGACAGACGTTCTCTGGAAACACCATATATTTT

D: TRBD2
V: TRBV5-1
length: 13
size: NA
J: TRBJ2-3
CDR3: CASSLALAETQYF
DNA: TGCGCCAGCAGCTTGGCACTAGCGGAAACGCAGTATTTT

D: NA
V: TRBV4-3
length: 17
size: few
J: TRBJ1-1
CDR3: CASSQVLTHGMNTEAFF
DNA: TGCGCCAGCAGCCAAGTCCTGACACACGGAATGAACACTGAAGCTTTCTTT

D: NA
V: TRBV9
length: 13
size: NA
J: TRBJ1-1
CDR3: CASGATAGTEAFF
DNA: TGTGCCAGCGGCGCCACGGCGGGTACTGAAGCTTTCTTT

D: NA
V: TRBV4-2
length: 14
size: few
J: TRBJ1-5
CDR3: CASSQGVPNQPQHF
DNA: TGTGCCAGCAGCCAGGGAGTGCCGAATCAGCCCCAGCATTTT

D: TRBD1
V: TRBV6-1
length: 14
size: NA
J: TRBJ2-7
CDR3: CASSEGTGGYEQYF
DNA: TGTGCCAGCAGTGAAGGGACAGGGGGCTACGAGCAGTACTTC

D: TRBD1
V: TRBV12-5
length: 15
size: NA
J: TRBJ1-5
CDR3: CASGLATGVRQPQHF
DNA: TGTGCTAGTGGTTTGGCGACAGGGGTGAGGCAGCCCCAGCATTTT

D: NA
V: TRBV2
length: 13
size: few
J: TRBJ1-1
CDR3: CASSELGVREAFF
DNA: TGTGCCAGCAGTGAATTGGGAGTCCGTGAAGCTTTCTTT

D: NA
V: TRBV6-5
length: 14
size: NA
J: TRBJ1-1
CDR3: CASSYADIGLEAFF
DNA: TGTGCCAGCAGTTACGCAGACATCGGACTCGAAGCTTTCTTT

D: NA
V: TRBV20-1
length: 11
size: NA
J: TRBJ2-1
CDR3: CSATTSNEQFF
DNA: TGCAGTGCTACGACTAGCAATGAGCAGTTCTTC

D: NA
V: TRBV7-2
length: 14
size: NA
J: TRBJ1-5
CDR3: CASSLGAGKQPQHF
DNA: TGTGCCAGCAGCTTAGGGGCAGGGAAACAGCCCCAGCATTTT

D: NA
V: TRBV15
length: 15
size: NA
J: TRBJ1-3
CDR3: CATSSLPFSGNTIYF
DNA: TGTGCCACCAGCAGCCTACCCTTCTCTGGAAACACCATATATTTT

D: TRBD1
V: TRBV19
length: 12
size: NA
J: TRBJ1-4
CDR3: CASGTGKEKLFF
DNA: TGTGCCAGTGGGACAGGGAAGGAAAAACTGTTTTTT

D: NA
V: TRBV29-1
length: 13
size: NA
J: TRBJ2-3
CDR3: CSVMEGWVDTQYF
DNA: TGCAGCGTTATGGAGGGTTGGGTAGATACGCAGTATTTT

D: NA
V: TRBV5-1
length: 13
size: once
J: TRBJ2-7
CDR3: CASSWGPSYEQYF
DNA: TGCGCCAGCAGCTGGGGGCCATCATACGAGCAGTACTTC

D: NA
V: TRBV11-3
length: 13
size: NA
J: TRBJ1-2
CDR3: CASSLPAGYGYTF
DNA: TGTGCCAGCAGCTTACCCGCAGGCTATGGCTACACCTTC

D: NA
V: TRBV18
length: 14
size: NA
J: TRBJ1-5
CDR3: CASSPGRRDQPQHF
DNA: TGTGCCAGCTCACCAGGGAGAAGGGATCAGCCCCAGCATTTT

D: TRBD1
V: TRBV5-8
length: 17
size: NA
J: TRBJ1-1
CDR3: CASSFYQRTGGNTEAFF
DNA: TGTGCCAGCAGCTTTTACCAACGGACAGGAGGGAACACTGAAGCTTTCTTT

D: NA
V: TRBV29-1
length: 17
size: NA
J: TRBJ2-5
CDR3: CSVEMEKKTDLQETQYF
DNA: TGCAGCGTTGAAATGGAGAAGAAGACAGACCTCCAAGAGACCCAGTACTTC

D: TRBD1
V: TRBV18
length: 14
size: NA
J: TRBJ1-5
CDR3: CASSPGQGNQPQHF
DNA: TGTGCCAGCTCACCCGGACAGGGCAATCAGCCCCAGCATTTT

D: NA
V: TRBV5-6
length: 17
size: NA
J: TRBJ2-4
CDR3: CASSWKGLTLAKNIQYF
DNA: TGTGCCAGCAGCTGGAAAGGGTTAACCCTAGCCAAAAACATTCAGTACTTC

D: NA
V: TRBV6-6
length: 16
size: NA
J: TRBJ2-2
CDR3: CASIHREGGSTGELFF
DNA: TGTGCCAGCATCCACAGGGAGGGAGGATCCACCGGGGAGCTGTTTTTT

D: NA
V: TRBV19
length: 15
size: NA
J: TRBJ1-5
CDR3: CASSIIPYSNQPQHF
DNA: TGTGCCAGTAGTATCATACCGTATAGCAATCAGCCCCAGCATTTT

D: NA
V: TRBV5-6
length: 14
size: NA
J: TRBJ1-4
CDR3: CASSKRGGGEKLFF
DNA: TGTGCCAGCAGTAAGAGGGGGGGTGGTGAAAAACTGTTTTTT

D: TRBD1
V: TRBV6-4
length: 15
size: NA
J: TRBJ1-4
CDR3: CASSEQGATNEKLFF
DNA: TGTGCCAGCAGTGAACAGGGGGCAACTAATGAAAAACTGTTTTTT

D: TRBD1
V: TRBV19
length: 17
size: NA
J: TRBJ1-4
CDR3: CASRTGQGVWTNEKLFF
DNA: TGTGCCAGTAGGACGGGACAGGGCGTTTGGACTAATGAAAAACTGTTTTTT

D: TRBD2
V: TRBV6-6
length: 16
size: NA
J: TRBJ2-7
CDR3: CASSYFVTSGSYEQYF
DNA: TGTGCCAGCAGTTACTTCGTGACTAGCGGGAGCTACGAGCAGTACTTC

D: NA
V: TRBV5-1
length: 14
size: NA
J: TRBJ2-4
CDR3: CASSLLGFTNIQYF
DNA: TGCGCCAGCAGCTTACTGGGATTTACAAACATTCAGTACTTC

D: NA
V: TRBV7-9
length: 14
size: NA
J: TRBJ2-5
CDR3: CASSLGSYQETQYF
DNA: TGTGCCAGCAGCTTAGGATCTTACCAAGAGACCCAGTACTTC

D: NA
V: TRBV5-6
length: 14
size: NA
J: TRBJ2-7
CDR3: CASSPRSQSYEQYF
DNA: TGTGCCAGCAGCCCCAGATCCCAGTCCTACGAGCAGTACTTC